Shown below are 3 T cell receptor beta chains from a single sample sequenced in a study of blood T cell repertoires in COVID-19. Assay: immunoSEQ multiplex PCR; the TCRdb copy retains only in-frame clones and omits some. The sample includes under 120,000 clones, approximately 79% of them seen just once. Sequencing was done on a sample of peripheral blood. The receptors were gathered from a man between 65 and 79 years old with active or convalescent COVID-19.

The rearrangement joins TRBV7-8 to TRBJ2-7; 10 bases map to TRBD2. J was trimmed by 4 bases and V by 0 bases; bases with no gene match: 6. The germline V gene encodes CDR1 SGHVS and CDR2 FQNEAQ. The CDR3 contains 16 residues. DNA of the CDR3: TGTGCCAGCAGCTTAGCGGAAGCGGGAGGGCCTTACGAGCAGTACTTC. Translated, it gives CASSLAEAGGPYEQYF. Based on the CDR3 plus reference TRBV7-8 and TRBJ2-7, the full variable domain is GAGVSQSPRYKVAKRGQDVALRCDPISGHVSLFWYQQALGQGPEFLTYFQNEAQLDKSGLPSDRFFAERPEGSVSTLKIQRTQQEDSAVYLCASSLAEAGGPYEQYFGPGTRLTVT.

This clone was counted a few times. This chain uses TRBV9 with TRBJ2-1, with 8 bases identical to TRBD2. Per the germline V gene, CDR1 is SGDLS and CDR2 is YYNGEE. The CDR3 totals 15 residues. With 2 bases clipped from V and 3 bases from J, the junction kept 4 bases outside the gene matches. The CDR3 nucleotides are TGTGCCAGCAGCGTGAGCGGGAGAGGCTACAATGAGCAGTTCTTC. Protein: CASSVSGRGYNEQFF.

This clone has only one observation. This chain joins TRBV6-5 and TRBJ2-7; D is possibly TRBD1 (6 bases). CDR1 and CDR2 from the germline V gene are MNHEY and SVGAGI. CDR3 length: 13 amino acids. V dropped 8 bases and J dropped 6 bases, with 17 bases sitting between them. CDR3 in amino acids: CASQPGHSPEQYF. CDR3 DNA sequence: TGTGCCAGCCAGCCGGGACATAGCCCCGAGCAGTACTTC.